This entry lists 27 T cell receptor beta chains sequenced from one sample in a study of post-analysis software for immune sequencing data (dated by TCRdb to 2014 to 2015). Preparation of the library involved PCR. Sequenced using an Illumina HiSeq 2500. To reduce PCR and sequencing biases, unique molecular identifiers were built into the TCR beta cDNA libraries. The public reads were reprocessed in TCRdb via fastp at Q25 and MiXCR, keeping in-frame beta chains. Rows with one shared CDR3 protein collapse into an entry with the most common genes and DNA. This sample holds 820,000 or so distinct CDR3 sequences; around 53% were observed only once. Of the sample, approximately 4.3% falls within the top ten clones. Broader findings and caveats from the paper: Patients showed significantly higher frequencies than controls for five TRBV segments, among them TRBV5-6, TRBV5-1 and TRBV20-1.

The antigens these receptors bind are not known. Sequencing used blood. The receptor set was obtained from a girl aged 5-17 years with multiple sclerosis.

The J gene is TRBJ2-7, the V gene TRBV7-9; D might be TRBD2 (5 bases). Trimming took off 3 bases at V and 0 bases at J, with 15 bases between the two ends. Germline CDR1 is SEHNR and CDR2 is FQNEAQ (reference sequence). The CDR3 loop spans 16 amino acids. CDR3 bases: TGTGCCAGCAGCTTTAGAACGGGGAAACCCTCCTACGAGCAGTACTTC. Its translation: CASSFRTGKPSYEQYF.

This clonotype was counted between two and nine times. V and J are TRBV5-1 and TRBJ2-1; TRBD2 matches at 12 bases. In germline, CDR1 is SGHRS, CDR2 YFSETQ. Trimming cost V 0 bases and J 0 bases; bases outside gene matches: 4. The length of the CDR3 is 18 residues. The CDR3 DNA reads TGCGCCAGCAGCTTGGTCCCGACTAGCGGGAGCTCCTACAATGAGCAGTTCTTC. This gives the protein CASSLVPTSGSSYNEQFF.

This clonotype was recorded a few times. V is TRBV20-1 and J is TRBJ2-7; 8 bases agree with TRBD2. The V segment lost 6 bases and the J segment 4 bases; nucleotides outside the gene matches: 8. Germline V gene sequence: CDR1 DFQATT, CDR2 SNEGSKA (reference sequence). The CDR3 spans 13 residues. This chain's CDR3 is CSARGTRGYEQYF. The CDR3 DNA follows: TGCAGTGCCCGCGGGACTAGGGGATACGAGCAGTACTTC.

CDR3 amino acids: CASTDRISSSTDTQYF. The CDR3 DNA is TGTGCCAGCACGGACAGAATATCCTCTAGCACAGATACGCAGTATTTT. V and J are TRBV7-3 and TRBJ2-3; D may be TRBD1 (6 bases). V shed 7 bases and J shed 0 bases, with 17 bases lying between them. CDR3 length: 16 amino acids. Looked up from germline, CDR1 is SGHTA and CDR2 is FQGTGA.

The chain employs TRBV7-9 and TRBJ2-5, with a possible D match to TRBD1 (5 bases). The DNA end is a closer match to TRBJ2-4, so the J assignment may be wrong. CDR3 length equals 13 residues. Germline values: CDR1 SEHNR, CDR2 FQNEAQ (reference sequence). The CDR3, as DNA: TGTGCCAGCAGCCCCGGTAGGGGAAACATTCAGTACTTC. Its protein is CASSPGRGNIQYF.

The chain has TRBV2 and TRBJ2-7; D is possibly TRBD2 (6 bases). The J call may be mistaken, given a closer DNA end match to TRBJ2-5. This CDR3 is built from 15 residues. The germline CDR1 and CDR2 sequences are SNHLY and FYNNEI. In nucleotides, the CDR3 is TGTGCCAGCCGGGGGACGGGTCGCCTGGTGGTGACCCAGTACTTC. Amino acids: CASRGTGRLVVTQYF.

The J gene is TRBJ2-5, the V gene TRBV29-1; D not certain. Germline CDR1 is SQVTM and CDR2 is ANQGSEA. This CDR3 region has 16 residues. V was pared by 0 bases and J by 4 bases, with 18 bases between. CDR3 DNA sequence: TGCAGCGTTGAAGATGCTTTTCAAGGGCCCCCAGAGACCCAGTACTTC. The encoded protein is CSVEDAFQGPPETQYF. The whole variable domain, remainder taken from reference TRBV29-1 and TRBJ2-5, is SAVISQKPSRDICQRGTSLTIQCQVDSQVTMMFWYRQQPGQSLTLIATANQGSEATYESGFVIDKFPISRPNLTFSTLTVSNMSPEDSSIYLCSVEDAFQGPPETQYFGPGTRLLVL.

About this clonotype itself: A junction end diverges from the germline sequence, so it may reflect a read error. V and J are TRBV5-1 and TRBJ2-7; the D gene is possibly TRBD2 (6 bases). CDR1 and CDR2 (germline): SGHRS, YFSETQ. This CDR3 region has 16 residues. The CDR3 nucleotides are TGCGCTAGCAGCCCGGGTGGGACTCCTGCCTCCTACGAGCAGTACTTC. Translation gives CASSPGGTPASYEQYF.

This chain connects TRBV25-1 to TRBJ2-2, with D perhaps being TRBD1 or TRBD2 (5 bases each). Germline V gene data show CDR1 as MGHDK and CDR2 as SYGVNS. The V and J ends lost 8 bases and 3 bases respectively, with 10 bases between them. This CDR3 is 13 amino acids long. CDR3 nucleotide sequence: TGTGCCAGCCAGAGGGGCGACACCGGGGAGCTGTTTTTT. Residues: CASQRGDTGELFF.

CDR3 nucleotides: TGTGCCAGCAGTGAAGCGCGCATAATCCGGATCTACGAGCAGTACTTC. This gives the protein CASSEARIIRIYEQYF. This chain joins TRBV6-1 and TRBJ2-7; unclear D gene. V was pared by 0 bases and J by 3 bases, with 15 bases between. Germline CDR1 and CDR2: MNHNS and SASEGT. The CDR3 has 16 amino acids.

The CDR3 sequence is CASSLGVNIYGYTF. The CDR3 DNA is TGTGCCAGCAGCCTGGGAGTCAACATCTATGGCTACACCTTC. This chain connects TRBV12-3 or TRBV12-4 to TRBJ1-2; D is undetermined. The CDR3 sequence is 14 residues long. V was clipped by 6 bases and J by 4 bases, with 15 bases between them.

The V and J genes are TRBV6-6 and TRBJ2-1; 7 positions match TRBD2. Per germline, CDR1 MNHNY and CDR2 SVGAGI (reference sequence). The J segment lost 10 bases and the V segment lost 0 bases, leaving 9 bases of the junction unmatched. The CDR3 covers 15 residues. CDR3 sequence reads: CASSYSTAGAGEQFF. In DNA form, the CDR3 reads TGTGCCAGCAGTTACTCGACGGCGGGAGCGGGCGAGCAGTTCTTC.

The J gene is TRBJ2-5, the V gene TRBV6-5; TRBD2 aligns across 7 bases. V lost 5 bases, J lost 2 bases, and 8 bases stayed unmatched. The CDR3 consists of 15 residues. CDR1 MNHEY and CDR2 SVGAGI come from the germline V gene. CDR3 coding DNA: TGTGCCAGCAGTCGGTCCTCCGGGGGGCAAGAGACCCAGTACTTC. This translates into CASSRSSGGQETQYF.

In this sample, this clonotype turned up a few times. The chain recombines TRBV7-2 with TRBJ2-1, with TRBD1 matching 7 bases. Germline lookup yields CDR1 SGHTA and CDR2 FQGNSA. Trimming cost V 0 bases and J 6 bases; bases outside gene matches: 5. The CDR3 runs 15 residues. The CDR3, as DNA: TGTGCCAGCAGCTTAGCGCAGACAGGGTTCAATGAGCAGTTCTTC. Its translation is CASSLAQTGFNEQFF.

The table lists this clonotype with a few counts. This rearrangement joins TRBV20-1 to TRBJ2-7; D unresolved. V was cut by 1 base and J by 2 bases, with 15 bases left in between. Germline assignment: CDR1 DFQATT and CDR2 SNEGSKA (reference sequence). The CDR3 has 15 residues. CDR3 DNA sequence: TGCAGTGCTAGAGGGGCGGTGGCCGCCGCCTACGAGCAGTACTTC. Translating it yields CSARGAVAAAYEQYF.

The gene calls are TRBV5-1 and TRBJ2-1; 9 nucleotides align to TRBD2. This CDR3 region has 16 residues. CDR1 is SGHRS and CDR2 is YFSETQ in the germline V gene. V shed 1 base, J shed 8 bases, and the junction held 10 bases outside the gene matches. CDR3 region: CASSLPSGTSSDEQFF. The CDR3 bases are TGCGCCAGCAGCTTGCCTAGCGGGACCTCTAGTGATGAGCAGTTCTTC.

The J gene is TRBJ1-2, the V gene TRBV7-3; a possible D gene is TRBD1 (6 bases). Germline V gene lookup returns CDR1 SGHTA and CDR2 FQGTGA. The CDR3 runs 16 residues. Trimming took off 1 base at V and 0 bases at J, with 12 bases between the two ends. The CDR3 reads CASSLIGGQSNYGYTF. In DNA, the CDR3 is TGTGCCAGCAGCTTAATAGGGGGGCAGTCTAACTATGGCTACACCTTC. Drawing the rest from reference TRBV7-3 and TRBJ1-2, the complete variable domain is GAGVSQTPSNKVTEKGKYVELRCDPISGHTALYWYRQSLGQGPEFLIYFQGTGAADDSGLPNDRFFAVRPEGSVSTLKIQRTERGDSAVYLCASSLIGGQSNYGYTFGSGTRLTVV.

This clonotype was seen only a few times. The V and J genes are TRBV29-1 and TRBJ2-7; 7 bases line up with TRBD1. Germline V gene sequence: CDR1 SQVTM, CDR2 ANQGSEA. After removal of 6 bases from V and 5 bases from J, the junction contained 13 bases not matched to a gene. The CDR3 sequence is 14 residues long. This CDR3 reads CSVVQGTPLDEQYF. CDR3 bases: TGCAGCGTAGTACAGGGGACCCCCCTAGACGAGCAGTACTTC.

This clonotype has more than one count but fewer than ten. This chain links TRBV5-1 with TRBJ2-3; a weak D match, TRBD1 (5 bases). Germline V lookup: CDR1 SGHRS, CDR2 YFSETQ. This CDR3 has 15 residues. V lost 0 bases, J lost 0 bases, and 8 bases lay in between. The CDR3 is CASSLADRSTDTQYF. Written as DNA, the CDR3 is TGCGCCAGCAGCTTGGCCGACAGAAGCACAGATACGCAGTATTTT.

This chain uses TRBV5-1 with TRBJ2-7, with 14 nucleotides matching TRBD2. The germline V gene has CDR1 SGHRS and CDR2 YFSETQ. The CDR3 has 14 residues. With 4 bases clipped from V and 6 bases from J, the junction kept 3 bases outside the gene matches. This chain's CDR3 is CASSVGLAGAEQYF. The CDR3 region has the DNA TGCGCCAGCAGCGTGGGACTAGCGGGAGCCGAGCAGTACTTC.

This clonotype has a handful of counts. The rearrangement joins TRBV20-1 to TRBJ2-1, with 7 bases identical to TRBD2. Germline loops: CDR1 DFQATT, CDR2 SNEGSKA (reference sequence). The CDR3 has 15 amino acids. V lost 2 bases to trimming and J lost 10 bases; unmatched junction nucleotides: 14. In DNA, the CDR3 is TGCAGTGCTAGAAGGAGGCTAGCGGAGCCATCCGAGCAGTTCTTC. This gives the protein CSARRRLAEPSEQFF.

The sample holds a few counts of this clonotype. The J gene is TRBJ2-5, the V gene TRBV5-1; D is perhaps TRBD1 (6 bases). The end of the DNA fits TRBJ2-7 better, so the J call may be wrong. This CDR3 comprises 15 residues. Germline CDR1 is SGHRS and CDR2 is YFSETQ. The CDR3 region has the DNA TGCGCCAGCAGCCGATCATCACAGGGCAACTACGAGCAGTACTTC. Its protein product is CASSRSSQGNYEQYF.

This clonotype was observed a handful of times. At one boundary the junction diverges from the germline segment, which might be a read error. J is TRBJ2-5 and V is TRBV3-1; 8 bases agree with TRBD2. The germline gives CDR1 LGHDT, CDR2 YNNKEL (reference sequence). This CDR3 is 18 amino acids long. Here the CDR3 DNA reads TGTGCCAGCAGCCAAGACAGCACCGGGGGGGCCTTCGAAGAGGCCCAGTACTTC. It yields the protein CASSQDSTGGAFEEAQYF.

CDR3 in DNA: TGCGCCAGCAGCTATACAGCCTCTGGGGCCAACGTCCTGACTTTC. This codes for CASSYTASGANVLTF. The rearrangement links TRBV5-1 to TRBJ2-6; D call uncertain. Trimming left V 3 bases short and J 0 bases short, with 7 bases between. Germline V CDR1 and CDR2: SGHRS, YFSETQ. The CDR3 contains 15 residues.

The chain couples TRBV27 to TRBJ2-5; D is ambiguous. V gave up 0 bases and J gave up 5 bases, with 7 bases separating them. The germline CDR1 and CDR2 sequences are MNHEY and SMNVEV (reference sequence). The CDR3 runs to 13 residues. The CDR3 coding sequence is TGTGCCAGCAGTTTATCCGCGGTGGAGACCCAGTACTTC. This encodes CASSLSAVETQYF.

Only a few counts were recorded for this clonotype. The rearrangement joins TRBV25-1 to TRBJ2-5; the D gene is possibly TRBD1 (5 bases). The CDR3 sequence is 14 residues long. V was trimmed by 3 bases and J by 6 bases, leaving 14 bases between them. Germline V lookup: CDR1 MGHDK, CDR2 SYGVNS. CDR3 protein: CASSDRTPGKTQYF. CDR3 sequence (DNA): TGTGCCAGCAGTGATCGTACCCCAGGGAAGACCCAGTACTTC.

V is TRBV4-1 and J is TRBJ1-6; TRBD1 agrees at 8 bases. After removal of 3 bases from V and 5 bases from J, the junction contained 3 bases not matched to a gene. In germline, CDR1 is MGHRA, CDR2 YSYEKL. The CDR3 runs to 15 residues. The CDR3 DNA reads TGCGCCAGCAGCCAGTTACAGGGGGATAATTCACCCCTCCACTTT. Protein product: CASSQLQGDNSPLHF.